Sequencing of this TCR delta chain was carried out in a study of γδ T cells in repeated Plasmodium falciparum infection. This clone was detected ten times or more. A far larger clone is a single base away, which makes a read error likely. This sample includes further DNA sequences coding for the same CDR3. TCRdb re-called clones from the multiplex PCR reads via CATT. This sample yields 75,000 to 95,000 delta-chain clones, of which approximately 0.96% are seen a single time; 9.5% to 10% belongs to the top ten. From germline, CDR1 is GEAIGNYY and CDR2 EKD. J lost 3 bases, V lost 1 base, and 16 bases had no gene match. The CDR3 is made up of 18 amino acids. Flow sorting of PBMC yielded separate Vgamma9/Vdelta2+ and Vdelta2-negative gammadelta T cell populations for bulk repertoire analysis.

Sequenced: gamma-delta T cells from blood. V is TRDV2 and J is TRDJ1; TRDD3 matches at 7 bases. Matching the DNA to germline supplied the J gene, which TCRdb does not give. The receptor was derived from a pool of human donors (malaria-infected and uninfected, not separated). The CDR3 protein is CACDTISMGEKGSDKLIF. DNA for the CDR3: TGTGCCTGTGACACGATCTCAATGGGGGAAAAAGGATCCGATAAACTCATCTTT.